The 19 T cell receptor beta chains below all came from one sample that was sequenced in a study of T cells after yellow fever vaccination. TCRdb re-analysed the 5' RACE reads in MiXCR, keeping a single row per CDR3 protein. The sample has hundreds of thousands of distinct CDR3 sequences, about 12% seen once. The starting material was CD4+ T cells sorted from PBMCs, obtained 15 days after the yellow fever booster vaccination. The receptors were gathered from a man between 18 and 35 years old who received the YFV17D yellow fever vaccine.

This chain connects TRBV20-1 to TRBJ1-5, with unresolved D. Germline V lookup: CDR1 DFQATT, CDR2 SNEGSKA (reference sequence). The CDR3 is made up of 17 amino acids. V was cut by 0 bases and J by 6 bases, with 21 bases left in between. The CDR3 region has the DNA TGCAGTGCTAGAGACATGGGATGGTTCGAGGGAGGTCAGCCCCAGCATTTT. Residues: CSARDMGWFEGGQPQHF.

V gene TRBV20-1 combines with J gene TRBJ2-7; TRBD2 agrees at 14 bases. With V trimmed by 1 base and J by 2 bases, 4 bases remained unmatched. The CDR3 runs 16 residues. Germline CDR1 and CDR2: DFQATT and SNEGSKA (reference sequence). CDR3 in DNA: TGCAGTGCTAGAGGGACTAGCGGGGGGATACCCTACGAGCAGTACTTC. It codes for CSARGTSGGIPYEQYF.

The rearrangement uses TRBV5-1 and TRBJ1-5; 12 nucleotides match TRBD1. Germline V lookup: CDR1 SGHRS, CDR2 YFSETQ. The V gene end was trimmed by 0 bases and the J gene end by 6 bases; junction bases not matched to a gene: 4. The CDR3 has 16 residues. CDR3 sequence: CASSLGDRGPGQPQHF. CDR3 nucleotide sequence: TGCGCCAGCAGCTTGGGGGACAGGGGGCCTGGTCAGCCCCAGCATTTT.

This sequence joins TRBV7-2 and TRBJ2-3, with TRBD2 matching 9 bases. This CDR3 has 16 residues. Germline V gives CDR1 SGHTA, CDR2 FQGNSA. V lost 1 base and J lost 4; bases outside the gene matches: 6. This chain's CDR3 is CASSLVSSGGSDTQYF. The CDR3 bases are TGTGCCAGCAGCTTAGTTTCCAGCGGGGGGTCAGATACGCAGTATTTT.

This rearrangement joins TRBV4-1 to TRBJ1-5; TRBD1 is a possible D gene (6 bases). Trimming shortened V by 5 bases and J by 0 bases, and 11 bases separated the two germline ends. Germline V gene data show CDR1 as MGHRA and CDR2 as YSYEKL. The CDR3 sequence is 15 residues long. The CDR3 reads CASSSHRASNQPQHF. CDR3 in DNA: TGCGCCAGCAGCTCTCACAGGGCTAGCAATCAGCCCCAGCATTTT.

This clonotype came up many times. The rearrangement joins TRBV12-3 or TRBV12-4 to TRBJ2-2; D not certain. V shed 6 bases and J shed 1 base, with 9 bases lying between them. This CDR3 region has 14 residues. The CDR3 spells CASRRFRNTGELFF. The CDR3 coding sequence is TGTGCCAGCAGACGATTTAGGAACACCGGGGAGCTGTTTTTT.

This rearrangement joins TRBV19 to TRBJ2-5; no firm D call. Trimming took off 4 bases at V and 4 bases at J, with 10 bases between the two ends. The CDR3 is 13 amino acids. The germline CDR1 and CDR2 sequences are LNHDA and SQIVND (reference sequence). In nucleotides, the CDR3 is TGTGCCAGTAGTAAACAAGCGAGAGAGACCCAGTACTTC. Residues: CASSKQARETQYF.

Many counts were recorded for this clonotype. The chain couples TRBV7-9 to TRBJ2-3; D perhaps matches TRBD2 (5 bases). Looked up from germline, CDR1 is SEHNR and CDR2 is FQNEAQ (reference sequence). The CDR3 spans 14 residues. The V end was cut by 5 bases, the J end by 0 bases, with 9 bases between. DNA of the CDR3: TGTGCCAGCAGCAACACTAGGAGCACAGATACGCAGTATTTT. Its translation is CASSNTRSTDTQYF.

V gene TRBV18 combines with J gene TRBJ2-7, with TRBD1 identical over 8 bases. Germline trimming cut 6 bases from V and 3 bases from J; bases unmatched to any gene: 10. Germline V gives CDR1 KGHSH, CDR2 LQKENI. The CDR3 loop spans 15 amino acids. CDR3 in DNA: TGTGCCAGCTCTATAGAGACAGGGGCCAACTACGAGCAGTACTTC. This gives the protein CASSIETGANYEQYF.

This clonotype was seen more than once but under ten times. The chain joins TRBV12-3 or TRBV12-4 to TRBJ2-7; tentatively, D is TRBD1 (6 bases). Deletions cut 6 bases from V and 2 bases from J, with 17 bases between. CDR3 length: 15 residues. The CDR3 region is CASSARGQGPYEQYF. In DNA, the CDR3 is TGTGCCAGCAGCGCCAGGGGTCAGGGTCCCTACGAGCAGTACTTC.

A few counts support this clonotype. The chain employs TRBV7-2 and TRBJ1-1, with D perhaps TRBD1 (6 bases). The length of the CDR3 is 14 residues. Germline V CDR1 and CDR2: SGHTA, FQGNSA. V was shortened by 5 bases and J by 3 bases, with 13 bases between the two germline ends. The DNA of the CDR3 is TGTGCCAGCAGCCCTAGACAGGCAGACACTGAAGCTTTCTTT. Its protein is CASSPRQADTEAFF. The whole variable domain, filled in from reference TRBV7-2 and TRBJ1-1, reads GAGVSQSPSNKVTEKGKDVELRCDPISGHTALYWYRQSLGQGLEFLIYFQGNSAPDKSGLPSDRFSAERTGGSVSTLTIQRTQQEDSAVYLCASSPRQADTEAFFGQGTRLTVV.

This clonotype was seen at least ten times. This chain uses TRBV9 with TRBJ2-2, with D uncertain. Germline CDR1 reads SGDLS; CDR2 reads YYNGEE. The V end lost 3 bases, the J end lost 1 base, and 7 bases lay between the germline ends. The CDR3 contains 14 residues. The CDR3 DNA reads as TGTGCCAGCAGCGGTAACCTGAACACCGGGGAGCTGTTTTTT. Encoded protein: CASSGNLNTGELFF.

There are many counts of this clonotype. This chain joins TRBV10-3 and TRBJ2-1; D is possibly TRBD1 (6 bases). Trimming removed 5 bases from V and 10 bases from J, with 15 bases in between. The CDR3 runs to 13 residues. Germline CDR1 is ENHRY and CDR2 is SYGVKD. The CDR3 DNA is TGTGCCATCAGTCGACAGGAATTCCAAGAGCAGTTCTTC. Residues: CAISRQEFQEQFF.

The chain combines TRBV27 with TRBJ2-1; the match to TRBD2 covers 9 bases. From germline, CDR1 is MNHEY and CDR2 SMNVEV (reference sequence). With V trimmed by 0 bases and J by 5 bases, 14 bases remained unmatched. CDR3 length equals 19 residues. CDR3 coding DNA: TGTGCCAGCAGTTTATCGTCCTTGGGGCGGGGGGGGCTCCACAATGAGCAGTTCTTC. Translated: CASSLSSLGRGGLHNEQFF.

V and J are TRBV20-1 and TRBJ1-5; D perhaps matches TRBD1 (5 bases). V was clipped by 5 bases and J by 2 bases, with 13 bases between them. Per the germline V gene, CDR1 is DFQATT and CDR2 is SNEGSKA (reference sequence). This CDR3 region has 14 residues. CDR3 sequence: CSAPRGAGNQPQHF. Written as DNA, the CDR3 is TGCAGTGCTCCTCGGGGCGCGGGCAATCAGCCCCAGCATTTT.

J is TRBJ1-1 and V is TRBV6-6, with unresolved D. The CDR3 consists of 14 residues. Germline CDR1 and CDR2: MNHNY and SVGAGI (reference sequence). V lost 7 bases and J 1 base, leaving 13 bases between the germline ends. The CDR3, as DNA: TGTGCCAGCAACCTAGGACCTCAGAACACTGAAGCTTTCTTT. Protein sequence: CASNLGPQNTEAFF.

This clonotype was counted only a few times. The CDR3 reads CASGHGQGAIVEAFF. The CDR3 bases are TGTGCTAGTGGTCACGGACAGGGGGCTATAGTTGAAGCTTTCTTT. The chain couples TRBV12-5 to TRBJ1-1; 11 bases map to TRBD1. CDR3 length equals 15 residues. The V gene's germline CDR1 is LGHNT and CDR2 FRNRAP. V dropped 5 bases and J dropped 7; count of bases not matched to a gene: 9.

This clonotype was counted a few times. This chain uses TRBV15 with TRBJ1-1, with D possibly TRBD1 on 6 matching bases. The germline V gene encodes CDR1 LNHNV and CDR2 YYDKDF (reference sequence). V dropped 1 base and J dropped 1 base, with 7 bases sitting between them. The CDR3 spans 14 residues. Here the CDR3 DNA reads TGTGCCACCAGCAGAGGAGGGGGGAACACTGAAGCTTTCTTT. It translates to CATSRGGGNTEAFF.

The chain couples TRBV5-5 to TRBJ1-5; D gene uncertain. Trimming removed 0 bases at V and 0 bases at J, with 7 bases between. Per germline, CDR1 SGHKS and CDR2 YYEKEE (reference sequence). There are 15 residues in the CDR3. The CDR3 nucleotides are TGTGCCAGCAGCTTGGCCCTGGGTAGCAATCAGCCCCAGCATTTT. Translation: CASSLALGSNQPQHF.